Listed below are T cell receptor beta chains from one sample, sequenced in a study of blood T cells in healthy people across ages. TCRdb processed the 5' RACE reads anew with MiXCR; each CDR3 protein has one entry. The repertoire consists of about a million distinct CDR3 sequences, with 40% to 60% occurring once and the leading ten covering about an eighth. The sample taken for sequencing was blood. The receptors come from a young man in good health. CDR3s include the opening cysteine and the closing phenylalanine or tryptophan. Fields, in order: CDR3 DNA, CDR3 protein, V gene, clone size, D gene, J gene. The D gene is left open where the match is weak. Where a row states a size, it is once, few, many or the class of an expanded clone; other rows omit it.

TGTGCCAGCAAGGGGACAGGCCTCTATGGCTACACCTTC,CASKGTGLYGYTF,TRBV3-1,.,TRBD1,TRBJ1-2
TGTGCCGCTGTCTGGAGCCAAGAGACCCAGTACTTC,CAAVWSQETQYF,TRBV24-1,.,.,TRBJ2-5
TGTGCCATCAGTGGACAGACCCAAGAGACCCAGTACTTC,CAISGQTQETQYF,TRBV10-3,.,.,TRBJ2-5
TGTGCCAGCAGTACCACTAGCGGGGGAATTTCCACAGATACGCAGTATTTT,CASSTTSGGISTDTQYF,TRBV28,.,TRBD2,TRBJ2-3
TGCGCCAGCAGCCAACCCGACAGGGCTAACTATGGCTACACCTTC,CASSQPDRANYGYTF,TRBV4-1,.,TRBD1,TRBJ1-2
TGTGCCAGCATCTCAGGGGTCGGAGCAGATACGCAGTATTTT,CASISGVGADTQYF,TRBV7-2,.,.,TRBJ2-3
TGTGCCAGCAGCCAAAGTCTAGCGGGGGGTATGTCAGATACGCAGTATTTT,CASSQSLAGGMSDTQYF,TRBV7-2,few,TRBD2,TRBJ2-3
TGTGCCAGCAGTGGGAACTCTGGGGCCAACGTCCTGACTTTC,CASSGNSGANVLTF,TRBV2,.,.,TRBJ2-6
TGTGCCAGCAGTTGCTCGAACGTCTACGAGCAGTACTTC,CASSCSNVYEQYF,TRBV6-2/TRBV6-3,.,.,TRBJ2-7
TGTGCCAGCAGGGAAGGGACTAGCGGGGGGGCCAGAGAGACCCAGTACTTC,CASREGTSGGARETQYF,TRBV6-1,.,TRBD2,TRBJ2-5
TGTGCCAGCAGCCAGGCGCCTACCTACAATGAGCAGTTCTTC,CASSQAPTYNEQFF,TRBV3-1,few,.,TRBJ2-1
TGTGCCAGCAGCTTATCTGCAGTAACGGATAGGGCGAGCACCGGGGAGCTGTTTTTT,CASSLSAVTDRASTGELFF,TRBV5-5,few,.,TRBJ2-2
TGTGCCAGCAGCTTAGTGGGGGGGGCCTCCTACGAGCAGTACTTC,CASSLVGGASYEQYF,TRBV7-2,.,.,TRBJ2-7
TGCAGTGCGGCAGGACTAGCGCCAGAAGGCGATACGCAGTATTTT,CSAAGLAPEGDTQYF,TRBV20-1,.,TRBD2,TRBJ2-3
TGTGCCAGCAGCTTAGTTGGGTTTACTAAGACTGAAGCTTTCTTT,CASSLVGFTKTEAFF,TRBV7-8,.,.,TRBJ1-1